The 9 T cell receptor beta chains given below trace back to one sample, sequenced in a study of cytomegalovirus exposure and HLA in healthy donors. PCR primers comprised 60 Vbeta and 13 Jbeta primers. Assay: immunoSEQ multiplex PCR; the TCRdb copy retains only in-frame clones and omits some. The sample holds about 200,000 clones, around 73% seen once. Sequenced material: PBMCs. The receptors stem from a woman between 25 and 40 years old in good health and CMV-seronegative.

The V and J genes are TRBV5-5 and TRBJ2-1; 10 bases match TRBD1. V gave up 4 bases and J gave up 4 bases; unmatched junction bases: 8. CDR3 length: 16 amino acids. Germline values: CDR1 SGHKS, CDR2 YYEKEE (reference sequence). The DNA of the CDR3 is TGTGCCAGCAGCGGGGTTGGGACAGGGGTGTACAATGAGCAGTTCTTC. This translates into CASSGVGTGVYNEQFF.

The chain uses TRBV11-2 and TRBJ2-5; a weak D match, TRBD2 (6 bases). The germline V gene encodes CDR1 SGHAT and CDR2 FQNNGV. CDR3 length equals 17 residues. V lost 1 base and J 7 bases, leaving 22 bases between the germline ends. The CDR3 spells CASSLVSVAGPRGTQYF. CDR3 bases: TGTGCCAGCAGCTTAGTTTCTGTGGCGGGGCCGCGGGGGACCCAGTACTTC.

The chain recombines TRBV9 with TRBJ2-3; D is uncertain. V was shortened by 4 bases and J by 3 bases, with 9 bases between the two germline ends. CDR3 length: 13 amino acids. Per the germline V gene, CDR1 is SGDLS and CDR2 is YYNGEE. CDR3 in DNA: TGTGCCAGCAGCCCTTATCGGACAGATACGCAGTATTTT. Protein product: CASSPYRTDTQYF.

DNA of the CDR3: TGTGCCAGCAGACGTAGACTCGCCGATGAGCAGTTCTTC. Protein: CASRRRLADEQFF. The J gene is TRBJ2-1, the V gene TRBV6-1; D is uncertain. Trimming took 6 bases from V and 8 from J, leaving 14 bases between them. The CDR3 runs to 13 residues. CDR1 MNHNS and CDR2 SASEGT come from the germline V gene.

The chain uses TRBV5-1 and TRBJ2-7; tentatively, D is TRBD2 (6 bases). Germline V CDR1 and CDR2: SGHRS, YFSETQ. This CDR3 region has 13 residues. V was clipped by 4 bases and J by 5 bases, with 13 bases between them. The CDR3 region is CASSPGLADEQYF. Written as DNA, the CDR3 is TGCGCCAGCAGCCCGGGACTCGCGGACGAGCAGTACTTC.

The chain links TRBV5-4 to TRBJ2-1; perhaps TRBD2 as D (5 bases). Trimming left V 4 bases short and J 5 bases short, with 13 bases between. There are 14 residues in the CDR3. The germline gives CDR1 SGHNT, CDR2 YYREEE (reference sequence). This chain's CDR3 is CASSPVAGDNEQFF. Here the CDR3 DNA reads TGTGCCAGCAGCCCCGTGGCGGGCGACAATGAGCAGTTCTTC.

The J gene is TRBJ2-7, the V gene TRBV4-1; D unclear. V lost 1 base, J lost 3 bases, and 7 bases lay in between. CDR3 length: 13 amino acids. CDR1 is MGHRA, CDR2 YSYEKL, per germline. The CDR3: CASSQAGDYEQYF. Written as DNA, the CDR3 is TGCGCCAGCAGCCAAGCCGGAGACTACGAGCAGTACTTC.

This chain connects TRBV7-2 to TRBJ2-1; a weak D match, TRBD1 (5 bases). Looked up from germline, CDR1 is SGHTA and CDR2 is FQGNSA. V lost 2 bases to trimming and J lost 4 bases, with 12 bases between them. CDR3 length: 15 residues. The CDR3 coding sequence is TGTGCCAGCAGCTTACTACGCAGGGTATACAATGAGCAGTTCTTC. Translating it yields CASSLLRRVYNEQFF.

This sequence joins TRBV7-2 and TRBJ1-1; 7 bases agree with TRBD1. This CDR3 has 15 residues. Trimming removed 6 bases from V and 8 bases from J; junction bases left unmatched: 15. Germline assignment: CDR1 SGHTA and CDR2 FQGNSA. CDR3 DNA sequence: TGTGCCAGCAGGGTCTATTTAGGGGGCCCAAGGGAAGCTTTCTTT. This codes for CASRVYLGGPREAFF.